This TCR beta chain was observed in a study of blood T cell repertoires in COVID-19. The repertoire was sequenced with immunoSEQ multiplex PCR; TCRdb's copy has only in-frame clones and lacks some. The sample has tens of thousands of clones; 80% are singletons. The V gene's germline CDR1 is SEHNR and CDR2 FQNEAQ (reference sequence). V was cut by 0 bases and J by 1 base, with 9 bases left in between. This CDR3 is built from 15 residues. This receptor was obtained from a woman between 65 and 79 years old with acute or convalescent COVID-19. The source material was peripheral blood. The chain has TRBV7-9 and TRBJ2-5; D not resolved. DNA for the CDR3: TGTGCCAGCAGCTTAGCGCACACGCTCCAAGAGACCCAGTACTTC. Residues: CASSLAHTLQETQYF.